This entry is about one TCR beta chain. This clone was recorded only once. The antigen it recognizes is unknown. No quality values exist for individual bases; no much larger clone is one base distant. Reading from cysteine to phenylalanine, the CDR3 counts 13 amino acids. The retained sequence is limited to the CDR3, 39 bases, with the frame set at the first base. Deletion took 8 bases off V and 2 bases off J, with a span of 12 bases between the germline ends. CDR1 MNHEY and CDR2 SVGAGI were looked up in the germline V gene. Collaborating institutions collected whole blood in K2EDTA tubes following their own protocols. For TCRbeta analysis, collaborators shipped samples in one of three forms: frozen whole blood, isolated PBMCs, or DNA extracted from either of those sample types. This specimen comes from a study of blood T cell repertoires in COVID-19 (dated by TCRdb to the early 2020s). Turning to the overall study: Samples covering the acute and convalescent phases of COVID-19 were provided by collaborators in the United States, Italy and Spain. Where available, HLA class I and class II types were obtained from metadata supplied by the sample provider rather than from assay-based typing. A freely available public database, intended as a resource for researchers studying the immune response to SARS-CoV-2, is where the repertoires were released. A de-identified subject ID, COVID-19 status, age in years and sex were almost always included in the sample metadata. The material from the prospective study consisted of cDNA or gDNA derived from T cells, B-cell-depleted T cells, or PBMCs. The samples were drawn from two sources: the first 160 participants of the ongoing ImmuneRACE study, and approximately 1,300 subjects contributed by 6 global collaborators. The dataset comprised deeply sampled blood TCRbeta repertoires from subjects exposed to, actively infected with, or recovered from COVID-19.

On the study overall, not on this receptor specifically: The quantity of clinical and demographic metadata differed by source and by participant and was supplied without curation.

The immunoSEQ Assay, a bias-controlled multiplex PCR, was used to amplify TCRbeta CDR3 regions from genomic DNA. The published analysis was carried out like this. Nucleated cell counts per sample were estimated from amplification of reference gene primers within the assay. Sequence reads were collapsed and filtered to measure the absolute abundance of every unique TCRbeta CDR3 rearrangement. Productive Simpson clonality was computed per sample as the square root of Simpson's diversity index over productive rearrangements. Entries here come from immuneACCESS through TCRdb and include only in-frame sequences with V and J called. Some clones fail to appear in such tables; in the studies checked, an unresolved V gene covers under half of the shortfall, and the cause of the remainder is unknown. V and J calls and clone size come straight from that table; D and trimming were deduced from the DNA. The sample contains more than 100,000 clones, 80% to 90% of them found a single time. Around 4.2% of the sample is held by the ten biggest clonotypes.

The chain couples TRBV6-5 to TRBJ1-1; no D gene call is confident. The sequenced sample consisted of peripheral blood. This clonotype originated in a man aged 40-49 years with acute or convalescent COVID-19. The CDR3 sequence is CASGRDINTEAFF. The DNA sequence is TGTGCCAGCGGAAGAGACATAAACACTGAAGCTTTCTTT.